This entry describes one TCR beta chain. Each participant's cohort was designated according to participant-reported clinical history. The sample belongs to a study of blood T cell repertoires in COVID-19. TCRdb keeps only in-frame clones here, not all; method: immunoSEQ multiplex PCR. The table records about 200,000 clones, under 90% of them present only once. In germline, CDR1 is LNHDA, CDR2 SQIVND (reference sequence). The CDR3 consists of 15 residues. Trimming stripped 6 bases from V and 3 bases from J, with 18 bases between. The chain couples TRBV19 to TRBJ2-7, with D uncertain. The TCR originated in a woman in her forties or fifties who had been exposed to COVID-19. Input material: PBMCs or T cells enriched from blood (not recorded which). The CDR3 sequence: CASRSAAVSYYEQYF. The CDR3 region has the DNA TGTGCCAGTAGGTCGGCGGCGGTTTCTTACTACGAGCAGTACTTC.